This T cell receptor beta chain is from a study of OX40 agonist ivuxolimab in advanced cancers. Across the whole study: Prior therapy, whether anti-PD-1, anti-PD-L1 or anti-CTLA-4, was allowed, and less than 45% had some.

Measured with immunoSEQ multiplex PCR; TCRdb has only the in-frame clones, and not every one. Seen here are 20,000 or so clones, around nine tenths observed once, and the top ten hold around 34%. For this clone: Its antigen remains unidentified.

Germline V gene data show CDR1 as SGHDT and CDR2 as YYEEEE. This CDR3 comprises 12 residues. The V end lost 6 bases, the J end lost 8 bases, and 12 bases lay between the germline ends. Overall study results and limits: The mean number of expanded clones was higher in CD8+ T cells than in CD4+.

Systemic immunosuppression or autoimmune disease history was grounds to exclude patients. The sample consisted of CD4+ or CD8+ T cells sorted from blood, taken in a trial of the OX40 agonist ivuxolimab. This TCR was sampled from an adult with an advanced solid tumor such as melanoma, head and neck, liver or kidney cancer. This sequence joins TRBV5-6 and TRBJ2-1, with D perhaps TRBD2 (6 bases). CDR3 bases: TGTGCCAGCAATATCGGGAGAGATGAGCAGTTCTTC. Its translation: CASNIGRDEQFF.